This TCR beta chain was observed in a study of radiotherapy plus CTLA-4 blockade in lung cancer. For the study at large: Among all patients, 18% showed objective responses, while 30% to 35% had disease control. Notes on the study in general: Blood-borne expansion of tumor-derived TCR clones followed radiotherapy plus ipilimumab.

Assay: immunoSEQ multiplex PCR; the TCRdb copy retains only in-frame clones and omits some. The sample has 100,000 to 150,000 clones, about nine tenths seen once. Comments on this clone: What it recognizes is unknown.

The V segment lost 3 bases and the J segment 2 bases; nucleotides outside the gene matches: 5. Germline CDR1 SGDLS, CDR2 YYNGEE. The CDR3 has 17 amino acids. The study gave focal radiation plus ipilimumab CTLA-4 blockade to patients with chemo-refractory metastatic non-small-cell lung cancer. The V call is TRBV9, the J call TRBJ2-3; 14 bases are shared with TRBD2. The source was peripheral blood, collected from a patient treated with radiotherapy plus ipilimumab. This TCR came from a human donor with non-small cell lung cancer that progressed on radiotherapy plus ipilimumab. The CDR3 region is CASSAPTSGRATDTQYF. As DNA, the CDR3 is TGTGCCAGCAGCGCACCGACTAGCGGGAGGGCCACAGATACGCAGTATTTT.